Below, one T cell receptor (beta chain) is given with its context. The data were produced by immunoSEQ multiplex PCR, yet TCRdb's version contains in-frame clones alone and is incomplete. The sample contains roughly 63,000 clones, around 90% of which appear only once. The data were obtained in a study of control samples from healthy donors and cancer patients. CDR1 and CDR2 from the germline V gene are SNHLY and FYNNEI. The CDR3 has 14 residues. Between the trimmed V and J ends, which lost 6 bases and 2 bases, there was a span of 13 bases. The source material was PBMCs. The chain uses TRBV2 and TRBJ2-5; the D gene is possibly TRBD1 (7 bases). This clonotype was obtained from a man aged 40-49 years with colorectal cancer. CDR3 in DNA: TGTGCCAGCAGCGCCAGGGGGGCACAAGAGACCCAGTACTTC. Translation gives CASSARGAQETQYF.